The clone carrying this T cell receptor beta chain was seen a few times. Antigen unknown. Making use of molecular barcodes, quantitative 5'-RACE generated TCR beta libraries. Each CDR3 protein gets one entry after TCRdb re-called the 5' RACE reads with MiXCR. The table shows about 190,000 distinct CDR3 sequences, with under 15% occurring only once. The data were obtained in a study of CD8 T cells in ankylosing spondylitis. Whole-study findings and limits: Certain motif variants had earlier appeared in reactive arthritis synovial fluid and blood. As reported, disease-linked clones showed significant enrichment in matched ankylosing spondylitis synovial fluid. Ankylosing spondylitis blood seemed to carry a telltale TCR beta motif made of under 10 highly homologous variants.

Germline V gives CDR1 KGHDR, CDR2 SFDVKD. This CDR3 contains 15 residues. V dropped 12 bases and J dropped 2; count of bases not matched to a gene: 13. The receptor was isolated from a female donor with ankylosing spondylitis or in good health (not recorded which). Sequenced material: blood, either unsorted or a sorted T cell fraction (not recorded which). The chain employs TRBV24-1 and TRBJ2-3; 7 bases fit TRBD1. As DNA, the CDR3 is TGTGCCGCGACAGGGTCAAAACATTCCACAGATACGCAGTATTTT. It translates to CAATGSKHSTDTQYF.